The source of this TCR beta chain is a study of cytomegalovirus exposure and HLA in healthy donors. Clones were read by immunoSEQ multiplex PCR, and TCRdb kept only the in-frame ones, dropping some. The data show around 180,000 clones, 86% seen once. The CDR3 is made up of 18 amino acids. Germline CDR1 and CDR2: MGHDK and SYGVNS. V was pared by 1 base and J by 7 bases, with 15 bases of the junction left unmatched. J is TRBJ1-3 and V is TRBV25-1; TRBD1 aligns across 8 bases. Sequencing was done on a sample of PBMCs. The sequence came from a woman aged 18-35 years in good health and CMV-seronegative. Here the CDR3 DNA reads TGTGCCAGCAGTGAATCAACAGGGGGATTGAGAGGTTGGAACACCATATATTTT. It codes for CASSESTGGLRGWNTIYF. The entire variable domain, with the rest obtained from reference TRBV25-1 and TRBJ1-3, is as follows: EADIYQTPRYLVIGTGKKITLECSQTMGHDKMYWYQQDPGMELHLIHYSYGVNSTEKGDLSSESTVSRIRTEHFPLTLESARPSHTSQYLCASSESTGGLRGWNTIYFGEGSWLTVV.